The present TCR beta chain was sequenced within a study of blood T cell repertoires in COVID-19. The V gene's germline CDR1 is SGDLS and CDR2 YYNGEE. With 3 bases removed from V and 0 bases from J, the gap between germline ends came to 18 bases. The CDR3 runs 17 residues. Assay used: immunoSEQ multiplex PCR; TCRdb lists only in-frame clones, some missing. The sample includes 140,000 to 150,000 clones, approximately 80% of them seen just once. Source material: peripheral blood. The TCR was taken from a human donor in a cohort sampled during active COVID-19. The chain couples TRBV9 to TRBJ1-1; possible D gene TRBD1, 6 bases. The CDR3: CASSDRGASWVNTEAFF. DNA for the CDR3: TGTGCCAGCAGCGATCGGGGGGCCTCATGGGTGAACACTGAAGCTTTCTTT.